Below, 21 T cell receptor beta chains from the same sample are listed, as sequenced in a study of blood T cells in healthy people across ages. A sample-barcoded 5' primer and a J-beta primer mix were used in a second PCR of about 7 to 11 cycles. Using its own MiXCR run on the 5' RACE reads, TCRdb lists one record per CDR3 protein. The sample lists fewer than 1,000,000 distinct CDR3 sequences, about 47% occurring once. The specimen was blood. The receptors shown here come from an older man in good health.

This clonotype occurred many times. V gene TRBV5-6 combines with J gene TRBJ2-7; 10 nucleotides align to TRBD2. Per the germline V gene, CDR1 is SGHDT and CDR2 is YYEEEE. Trimming at V came to 4 bases and at J to 5 bases, leaving 9 bases not matched to a gene. This CDR3 has 15 residues. CDR3 residues: CASSPTTSGNHEQYF. CDR3 sequence (DNA): TGTGCCAGCAGCCCTACTACTAGCGGGAACCACGAGCAGTACTTC.

This clonotype was found a few times. The chain uses TRBV5-1 and TRBJ2-7; 8 nucleotides agree with TRBD1. Germline CDR1 and CDR2: SGHRS and YFSETQ. V was clipped by 5 bases and J by 0 bases; unmatched bases: 7. The CDR3 extends over 15 amino acids. The CDR3 bases are TGCGCCAGCAGTTGGGGACAGGCTAACTCCTACGAGCAGTACTTC. Its protein is CASSWGQANSYEQYF.

This clonotype was recorded a few times. The rearrangement uses TRBV10-3 and TRBJ2-3, with D unresolved. Germline V gives CDR1 ENHRY, CDR2 SYGVKD. The CDR3 consists of 11 residues. V lost 2 bases and J 6 bases, leaving 3 bases between the germline ends. Here the CDR3 DNA reads TGTGCCATCAGTGAGCGGGATACGCAGTATTTT. This encodes CAISERDTQYF.

V usage is TRBV7-2 and J usage is TRBJ2-1; 11 bases align to TRBD2. The J call may be in error: the DNA end matches TRBJ2-7 better. Germline V gene sequence: CDR1 SGHTA, CDR2 FQGNSA. The CDR3 loop spans 16 amino acids. The CDR3 DNA reads as TGTGCCAGCACCCTAGACGTGGGACTAGCGGACAATGAGCAGTACTTC. This translates into CASTLDVGLADNEQYF.

This clonotype was counted many times. V is TRBV12-3 or TRBV12-4 and J is TRBJ2-3; the D call may be TRBD1 or TRBD2 (6 bases each). Trimming took 3 bases from V and 0 from J, leaving 13 bases between them. There are 16 residues in the CDR3. The CDR3 loop reads CASSFSGGGSTDTQYF. CDR3 nucleotides: TGTGCCAGCAGTTTTAGCGGAGGGGGTAGCACAGATACGCAGTATTTT.

This clonotype has a single count. A junction boundary mismatches the germline segment, possibly from a read error. V usage is TRBV7-2 and J usage is TRBJ2-5; 8 positions agree with TRBD1. The germline CDR1 and CDR2 sequences are SGHTA and FQGNSA. CDR3 length equals 16 residues. CDR3 region: CVSSLEAGGVVQTQYF. For the CDR3, the DNA is TGTGTCAGCAGCTTAGAGGCAGGGGGCGTTGTACAGACCCAGTACTTC.

Only a few counts were recorded for this clonotype. The chain employs TRBV29-1 and TRBJ2-4; tentatively, D is TRBD2 (6 bases). The J call may be mistaken, given a closer DNA end match to TRBJ2-7. The CDR3 extends over 11 amino acids. From germline, CDR1 is SQVTM and CDR2 ANQGSEA. The CDR3 DNA reads TGCAGCGTTAAGGACTATCACGAGCAGTACTTC. Translating gives CSVKDYHEQYF.

This clonotype was found a few times. The rearrangement joins TRBV5-1 to TRBJ2-1; 9 positions agree with TRBD1. The CDR3 is made up of 18 amino acids. After removal of 3 bases from V and 1 base from J, the junction contained 11 bases not matched to a gene. The V gene's germline CDR1 is SGHRS and CDR2 YFSETQ. The CDR3 is CASSYPMGQGVSYNEQFF. The CDR3 DNA reads as TGCGCCAGCAGCTACCCCATGGGACAGGGAGTATCCTACAATGAGCAGTTCTTC.

The chain links TRBV6-2 or TRBV6-3 to TRBJ2-6; D may correspond to TRBD1 or TRBD2 (5 bases each). The CDR3 length is 16 residues. From germline, CDR1 is MNHEY and CDR2 SVGEGT. V dropped 5 bases and J dropped 2 bases, with 13 bases sitting between them. The CDR3 bases are TGTGCCAGCAGTCCGAGGGGCTATGCTGGGGCCAACGTCCTGACTTTC. It translates to CASSPRGYAGANVLTF.

This chain joins TRBV6-1 and TRBJ2-5, with D possibly being TRBD2 (5 bases). CDR1 MNHNS and CDR2 SASEGT come from the germline V gene. This CDR3 spans 13 amino acids. Trimming took 6 bases from V and 1 from J, leaving 9 bases between them. The DNA of the CDR3 is TGTGCCAGCAGCGAGCGGAGCCAAGAGACCCAGTACTTC. Translated, it gives CASSERSQETQYF.

The chain employs TRBV19 and TRBJ2-5, with a possible D match to TRBD2 (5 bases). This CDR3 is built from 15 residues. Germline V gene sequence: CDR1 LNHDA, CDR2 SQIVND (reference sequence). V was shortened by 6 bases and J by 0 bases, with 14 bases between the two germline ends. The CDR3 loop reads CASRESRGNQETQYF. In nucleotides, the CDR3 is TGTGCCAGTAGAGAGTCCCGGGGAAACCAAGAGACCCAGTACTTC.

J is TRBJ1-5 and V is TRBV6-2 or TRBV6-3, with D maybe TRBD1 (5 bases). CDR1 and CDR2 (germline): MNHEY, SVGEGT. Trimming took off 0 bases at V and 0 bases at J, with 12 bases between the two ends. The length of the CDR3 is 17 residues. CDR3 in amino acids: CASSYSATVYSNQPQHF. DNA of the CDR3: TGTGCCAGCAGTTACTCGGCGACAGTCTATAGCAATCAGCCCCAGCATTTT.

This clonotype was detected many times. This chain links TRBV2 with TRBJ2-7; TRBD1 is a possible D gene (5 bases). The length of the CDR3 is 10 residues. Deletions cut 7 bases from V and 5 bases from J, with 6 bases between. CDR1 is SNHLY and CDR2 is FYNNEI in the germline V gene. The DNA of the CDR3 is TGTGCCAGCACCAGGGACGAGCAGTACTTC. It specifies CASTRDEQYF.

This clonotype turned up a few times. The chain is built from TRBV20-1 and TRBJ2-5, with 7 positions matching TRBD1. The CDR3 runs to 11 residues. Germline V gene sequence: CDR1 DFQATT, CDR2 SNEGSKA (reference sequence). For the CDR3, the DNA is TGCGCATGGACAGGTCAAGAGACCCAGTACTTC. Translation: CAWTGQETQYF.

The V gene is TRBV4-1, the J gene TRBJ1-2; D not resolved. V was cut by 2 bases and J by 7 bases, with 14 bases left in between. Germline V CDR1 and CDR2: MGHRA, YSYEKL. This CDR3 contains 14 residues. CDR3 coding DNA: TGCGCCAGCAGCCAACAAATCGAGAGGGTTGGCTACACCTTC. Its protein is CASSQQIERVGYTF.

This clonotype was seen more than once but under ten times. V gene TRBV28 combines with J gene TRBJ2-4; TRBD2 matches 7 bases. The J call may not be correct, given that the DNA end is closer to TRBJ2-7. The CDR3 extends over 14 amino acids. CDR1 and CDR2 from the germline V gene are MDHEN and SYDVKM. CDR3 in DNA: TGTGCCAGCAGTCGTCACGGGGGGTCCTACGAGCAGTACTTC. This translates into CASSRHGGSYEQYF.

V and J are TRBV20-1 and TRBJ2-1; TRBD2 agrees at 10 bases. The CDR3 sequence is 15 residues long. With 2 bases clipped from V and 8 bases from J, the junction kept 9 bases outside the gene matches. The V gene's germline CDR1 is DFQATT and CDR2 SNEGSKA (reference sequence). Here the CDR3 reads CSARRAAGGRHEQFF. Here the CDR3 DNA reads TGCAGTGCTAGAAGGGCAGCGGGAGGGCGGCATGAGCAGTTCTTC.

This clonotype has more than one count but fewer than ten. This chain connects TRBV5-4 to TRBJ2-7; 7 positions agree with TRBD2. Trimming removed 4 bases from V and 0 bases from J; junction bases left unmatched: 7. This CDR3 has 15 residues. CDR1 and CDR2 from the germline V gene are SGHNT and YYREEE (reference sequence). The CDR3 spells CASSPVAGLSYEQYF. In DNA, the CDR3 is TGTGCCAGCAGCCCGGTAGCGGGCCTCTCCTACGAGCAGTACTTC.

The CDR3, as DNA: TGTGCCAGCAGTCGGGGACAGGCCGAAGGGGCCGAGCAGTACTTC. Its translation: CASSRGQAEGAEQYF. The chain couples TRBV6-6 to TRBJ2-7; 8 nucleotides agree with TRBD1. The CDR3 is 15 residues long. V lost 5 bases and J lost 6; bases outside the gene matches: 12. Germline V lookup: CDR1 MNHNY, CDR2 SVGAGI (reference sequence).

This clonotype was recorded at least ten times. The chain employs TRBV7-9 and TRBJ2-3, with TRBD1 as a possible D gene (6 bases). V lost 4 bases and J 4 bases, leaving 9 bases between the germline ends. Germline CDR1 and CDR2: SEHNR and FQNEAQ (reference sequence). This CDR3 has 13 residues. The CDR3 coding sequence is TGTGCCAGCAGCTCAGGGGTGGCAGATACGCAGTATTTT. Residues: CASSSGVADTQYF.

Points on this clonotype: A much larger clonotype is one base distant, so this may be a read error. The chain recombines TRBV2 with TRBJ2-5, with D uncertain. V was clipped by 6 bases and J by 11 bases, with 22 bases between them. The CDR3 is 14 residues long. The germline gives CDR1 SNHLY, CDR2 FYNNEI. CDR3 DNA sequence: TGTGCCAGCAGCGCCGTCCGGGCCAAAGATCAGCAGTACTTC. It encodes CASSAVRAKDQQYF.